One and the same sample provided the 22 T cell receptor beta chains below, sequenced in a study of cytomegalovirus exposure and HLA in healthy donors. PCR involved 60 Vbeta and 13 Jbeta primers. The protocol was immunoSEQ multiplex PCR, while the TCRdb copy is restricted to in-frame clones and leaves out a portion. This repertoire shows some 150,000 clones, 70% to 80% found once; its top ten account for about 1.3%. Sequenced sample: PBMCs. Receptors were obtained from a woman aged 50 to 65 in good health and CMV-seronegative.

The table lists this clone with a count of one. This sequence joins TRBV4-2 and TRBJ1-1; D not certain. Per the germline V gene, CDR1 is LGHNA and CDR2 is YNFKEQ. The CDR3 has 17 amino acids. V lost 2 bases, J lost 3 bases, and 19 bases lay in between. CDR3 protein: CASSQQPSGSTYTEAFF. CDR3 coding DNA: TGTGCCAGCAGCCAACAACCTTCGGGGAGTACCTACACTGAAGCTTTCTTT.

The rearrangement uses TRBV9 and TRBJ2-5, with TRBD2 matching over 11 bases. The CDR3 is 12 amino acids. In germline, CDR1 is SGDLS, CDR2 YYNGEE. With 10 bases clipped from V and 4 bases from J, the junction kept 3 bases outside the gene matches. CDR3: CASGLAGETQYF. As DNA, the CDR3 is TGTGCCTCCGGACTAGCGGGAGAGACCCAGTACTTC.

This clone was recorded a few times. The CDR3 loop is CASSDPSGSSYEQYF. The CDR3 bases are TGTGCCAGCAGCGACCCATCGGGGAGCTCCTACGAGCAGTACTTC. V is TRBV6-5 and J is TRBJ2-7, with D perhaps matching TRBD2 (5 bases). The CDR3 spans 15 residues. V lost 6 bases to trimming and J lost 0 bases, with 15 bases between them. Germline-derived CDR1 and CDR2 are MNHEY and SVGAGI.

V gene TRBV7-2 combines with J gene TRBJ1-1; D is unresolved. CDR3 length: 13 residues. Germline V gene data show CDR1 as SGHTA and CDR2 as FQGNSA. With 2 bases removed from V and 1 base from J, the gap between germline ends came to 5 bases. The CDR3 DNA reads TGTGCCAGCAGCTTACAGGAGAACACTGAAGCTTTCTTT. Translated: CASSLQENTEAFF. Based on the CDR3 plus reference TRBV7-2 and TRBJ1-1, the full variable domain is GAGVSQSPSNKVTEKGKDVELRCDPISGHTALYWYRQSLGQGLEFLIYFQGNSAPDKSGLPSDRFSAERTGGSVSTLTIQRTQQEDSAVYLCASSLQENTEAFFGQGTRLTVV.

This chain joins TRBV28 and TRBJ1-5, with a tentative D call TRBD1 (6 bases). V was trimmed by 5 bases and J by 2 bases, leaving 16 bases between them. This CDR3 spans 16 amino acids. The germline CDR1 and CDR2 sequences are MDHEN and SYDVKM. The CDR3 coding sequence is TGTGCCAGCAGTGTTACTTTGACAGGACGCAATCAGCCCCAGCATTTT. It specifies CASSVTLTGRNQPQHF.

CDR3 in amino acids: CASSIGRGSSYGYTF. DNA for the CDR3: TGTGCCAGTAGTATCGGCAGGGGAAGCAGCTATGGCTACACCTTC. V and J are TRBV19 and TRBJ1-2; TRBD1 might be the D (6 bases). The CDR3 is 15 amino acids. The V and J ends lost 3 bases and 4 bases respectively, with 15 bases between them. Germline values: CDR1 LNHDA, CDR2 SQIVND (reference sequence).

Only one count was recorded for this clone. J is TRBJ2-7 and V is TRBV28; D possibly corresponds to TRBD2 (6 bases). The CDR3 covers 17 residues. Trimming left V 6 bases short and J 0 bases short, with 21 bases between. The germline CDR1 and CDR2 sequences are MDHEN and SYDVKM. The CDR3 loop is CASRPTFGGSHSYEQYF. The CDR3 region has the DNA TGTGCCAGCAGGCCCACCTTTGGGGGGTCTCACTCCTACGAGCAGTACTTC.

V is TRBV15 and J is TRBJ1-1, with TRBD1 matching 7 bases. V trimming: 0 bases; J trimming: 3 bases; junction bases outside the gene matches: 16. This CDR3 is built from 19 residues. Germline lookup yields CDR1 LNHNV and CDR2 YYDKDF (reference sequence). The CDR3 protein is CATSRDDRGGDRMDTEAFF. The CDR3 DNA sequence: TGTGCCACCAGCAGAGATGACAGAGGGGGCGATAGGATGGACACTGAAGCTTTCTTT.

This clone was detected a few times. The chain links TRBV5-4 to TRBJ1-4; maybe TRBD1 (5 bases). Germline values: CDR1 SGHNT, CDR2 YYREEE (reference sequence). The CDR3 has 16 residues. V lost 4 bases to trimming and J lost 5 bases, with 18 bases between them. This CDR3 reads CASSAPGMEGNEKLFF. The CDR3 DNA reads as TGTGCCAGCAGCGCTCCAGGCATGGAGGGGAATGAAAAACTGTTTTTT.

The DNA of the CDR3 is TGTGCCAGCAGCTTGGTTATCACTAGCTCTCCTATATACAATGAGCAGTTCTTC. Its protein product is CASSLVITSSPIYNEQFF. The gene calls are TRBV7-2 and TRBJ2-1, with TRBD2 as a possible D gene (6 bases). Germline V CDR1 and CDR2: SGHTA, FQGNSA. This CDR3 is built from 18 residues. With 3 bases removed from V and 4 bases from J, the gap between germline ends came to 22 bases.

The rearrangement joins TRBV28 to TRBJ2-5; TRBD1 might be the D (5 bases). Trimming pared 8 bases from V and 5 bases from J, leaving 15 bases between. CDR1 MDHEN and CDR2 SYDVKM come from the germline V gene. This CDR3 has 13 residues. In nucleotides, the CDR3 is TGTGCCAGCGCCCTGGGGCCTCAGGAGACCCAGTACTTC. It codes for CASALGPQETQYF.

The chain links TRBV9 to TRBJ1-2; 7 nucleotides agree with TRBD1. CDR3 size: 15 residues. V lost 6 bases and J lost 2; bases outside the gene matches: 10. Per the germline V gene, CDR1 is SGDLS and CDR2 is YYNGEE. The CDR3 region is CASTPYRGQNYGYTF. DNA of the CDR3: TGTGCCAGCACCCCGTATCGGGGACAGAACTATGGCTACACCTTC.

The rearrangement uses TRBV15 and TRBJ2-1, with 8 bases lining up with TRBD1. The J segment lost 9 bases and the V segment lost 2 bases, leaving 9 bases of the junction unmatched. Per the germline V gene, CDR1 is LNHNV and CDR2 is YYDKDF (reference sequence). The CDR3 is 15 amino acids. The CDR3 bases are TGTGCCACCAGCAGAAGTCAGGGGGCTATTGGTGAGCAGTTCTTC. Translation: CATSRSQGAIGEQFF.

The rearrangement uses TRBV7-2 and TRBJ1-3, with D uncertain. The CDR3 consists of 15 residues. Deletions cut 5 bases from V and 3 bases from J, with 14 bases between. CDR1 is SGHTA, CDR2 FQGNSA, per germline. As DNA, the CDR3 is TGTGCCAGCAGCCCGTCATGGCTTATTGGAAACACCATATATTTT. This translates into CASSPSWLIGNTIYF. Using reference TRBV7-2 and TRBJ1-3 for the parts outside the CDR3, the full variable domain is GAGVSQSPSNKVTEKGKDVELRCDPISGHTALYWYRQSLGQGLEFLIYFQGNSAPDKSGLPSDRFSAERTGGSVSTLTIQRTQQEDSAVYLCASSPSWLIGNTIYFGEGSWLTVV.

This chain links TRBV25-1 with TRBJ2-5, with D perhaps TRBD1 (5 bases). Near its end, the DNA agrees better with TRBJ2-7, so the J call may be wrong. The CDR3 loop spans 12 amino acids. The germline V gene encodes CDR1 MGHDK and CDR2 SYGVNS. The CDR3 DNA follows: TGTGCCAGCAGTGGACAGATCAACGAGCAGTACTTC. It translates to CASSGQINEQYF.

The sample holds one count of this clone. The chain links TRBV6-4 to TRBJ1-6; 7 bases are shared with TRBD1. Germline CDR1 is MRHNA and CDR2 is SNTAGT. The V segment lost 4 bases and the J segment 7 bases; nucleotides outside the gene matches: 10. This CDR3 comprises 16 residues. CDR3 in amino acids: CASSARQGQGNSPLHF. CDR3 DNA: TGTGCCAGCAGTGCGAGACAGGGCCAAGGGAATTCACCCCTCCACTTT.

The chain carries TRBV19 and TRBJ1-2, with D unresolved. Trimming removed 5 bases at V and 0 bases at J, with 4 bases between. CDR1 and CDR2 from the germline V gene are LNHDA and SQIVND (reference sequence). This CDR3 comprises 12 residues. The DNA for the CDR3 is TGTGCCAGTAGTGCGACTAACTATGGCTACACCTTC. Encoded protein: CASSATNYGYTF.

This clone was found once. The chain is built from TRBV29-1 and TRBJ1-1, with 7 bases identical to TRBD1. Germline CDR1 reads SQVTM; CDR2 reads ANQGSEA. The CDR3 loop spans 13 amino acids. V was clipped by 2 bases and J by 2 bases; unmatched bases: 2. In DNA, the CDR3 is TGCAGCGTTGAAACAGGGGTAAACACTGAAGCTTTCTTT. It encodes CSVETGVNTEAFF.

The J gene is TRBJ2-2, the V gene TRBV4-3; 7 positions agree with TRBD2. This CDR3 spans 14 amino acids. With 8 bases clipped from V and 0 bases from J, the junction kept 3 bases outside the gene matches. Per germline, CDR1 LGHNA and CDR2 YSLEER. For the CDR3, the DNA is TGCGCCAGCGGGGGGGGAACGAACACCGGGGAGCTGTTTTTT. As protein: CASGGGTNTGELFF.

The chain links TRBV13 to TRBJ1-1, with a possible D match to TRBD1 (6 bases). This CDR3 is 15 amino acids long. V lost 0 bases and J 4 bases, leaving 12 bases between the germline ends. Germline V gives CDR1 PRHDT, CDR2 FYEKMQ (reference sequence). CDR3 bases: TGTGCCAGCAGCTTAGGGGGGAAAGGGGGCACTGAAGCTTTCTTT. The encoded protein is CASSLGGKGGTEAFF. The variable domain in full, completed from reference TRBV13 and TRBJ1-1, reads AAGVIQSPRHLIKEKRETATLKCYPIPRHDTVYWYQQGPGQDPQFLISFYEKMQSDKGSIPDRFSAQQFSDYHSELNMSSLELGDSALYFCASSLGGKGGTEAFFGQGTRLTVV.

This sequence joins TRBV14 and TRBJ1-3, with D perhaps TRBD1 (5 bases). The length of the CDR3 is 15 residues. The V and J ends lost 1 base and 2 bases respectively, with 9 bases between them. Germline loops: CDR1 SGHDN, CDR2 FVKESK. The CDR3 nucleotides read TGTGCCAGCAGCCAAGTGGCAGGGACTGGAAACACCATATATTTT. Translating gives CASSQVAGTGNTIYF.

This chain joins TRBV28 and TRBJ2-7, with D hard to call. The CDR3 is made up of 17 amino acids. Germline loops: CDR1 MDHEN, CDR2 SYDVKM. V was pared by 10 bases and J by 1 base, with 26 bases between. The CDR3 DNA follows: TGTGCCACCTCCCCGAGCACCGTAGGAGCGAGATCCTACGAGCAGTACTTC. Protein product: CATSPSTVGARSYEQYF.